The 7 T cell receptor beta chains given below trace back to one sample, sequenced in a study of beta chain features in type 1 diabetes. Expressed TCRB transcripts got sequenced, as all isolated RNA was reverse transcribed. Clones were read by immunoSEQ multiplex PCR, and TCRdb kept only the in-frame ones, dropping some. The sample includes 130,000 to 150,000 clones, about 10% of them seen just once. Sequenced material: central memory CD4+ T cells from blood. These receptors originate from a man aged 18 to 35 in good health.

This clone showed up just a few times. This sequence joins TRBV6-6 and TRBJ1-5, with D possibly being TRBD1 (5 bases). Trimming stripped 6 bases from V and 1 base from J, with 10 bases between. Per the germline V gene, CDR1 is MNHNY and CDR2 is SVGAGI (reference sequence). This CDR3 has 14 amino acids. CDR3 protein: CASSFDSSNQPQHF. Here the CDR3 DNA reads TGTGCCAGCAGCTTCGACAGCAGCAATCAGCCCCAGCATTTT.

This clone was recorded a few times. The V call is TRBV7-2, the J call TRBJ2-5, with 8 bases aligning to TRBD2. From germline, CDR1 is SGHTA and CDR2 FQGNSA. The CDR3 runs 15 residues. After removal of 5 bases from V and 5 bases from J, the junction contained 10 bases not matched to a gene. CDR3 bases: TGTGCCAGCAGCCCATCAGCGGGGGTTCGGGAGACCCAGTACTTC. Residues: CASSPSAGVRETQYF.

The V and J genes are TRBV5-4 and TRBJ1-6; no firm D call. The germline V gene has CDR1 SGHNT and CDR2 YYREEE (reference sequence). V was clipped by 4 bases and J by 2 bases, with 16 bases between them. The CDR3 consists of 17 residues. The CDR3 loop is CASSDGGSGAYNSPLHF. The CDR3, as DNA: TGTGCCAGCAGCGATGGTGGGTCAGGCGCCTATAATTCACCCCTCCACTTT.

The V call is TRBV6-1, the J call TRBJ1-6; 8 bases fit TRBD1. The germline CDR1 and CDR2 sequences are MNHNS and SASEGT. The V gene end was trimmed by 5 bases and the J gene end by 9 bases; junction bases not matched to a gene: 9. The length of the CDR3 is 15 residues. The CDR3 DNA reads as TGTGCCAGCAGTTCTGGGACAGGTCAGGTTTCACCCCTCCACTTT. Its protein is CASSSGTGQVSPLHF.

The chain combines TRBV18 with TRBJ1-6, with TRBD1 as a possible D gene (6 bases). The ends were cut back, 3 bases at V and 6 bases at J, with 9 bases in the middle. The V gene's germline CDR1 is KGHSH and CDR2 LQKENI. The CDR3 extends over 14 amino acids. Here the CDR3 reads CASSPKDSNSPLHF. CDR3 sequence (DNA): TGTGCCAGCTCACCGAAGGACAGTAATTCACCCCTCCACTTT.

This clone was observed a few times. The V and J genes are TRBV11-2 and TRBJ2-5, with 10 bases lining up with TRBD2. CDR3 length: 15 residues. V shed 5 bases, J shed 5 bases, and the junction held 8 bases outside the gene matches. The germline V gene encodes CDR1 SGHAT and CDR2 FQNNGV. CDR3 bases: TGTGCCAGCAGCCCCGGAAGCGGGGGGGCCGAGACCCAGTACTTC. It encodes CASSPGSGGAETQYF.

The genes are TRBV6-1 and TRBJ1-5; TRBD1 matches 12 bases. This CDR3 is built from 14 residues. Trimming took 10 bases from V and 4 from J; bases not matched to a gene: 5. Looked up from germline, CDR1 is MNHNS and CDR2 is SASEGT. This CDR3 reads CAIGDRGLNQPQHF. The CDR3 DNA follows: TGTGCCATCGGGGACAGGGGGCTTAATCAGCCCCAGCATTTT.